This T cell receptor beta chain emerged from a study of tumor-infiltrating lymphocytes in oesophageal squamous cell carcinoma. This clonotype was recorded many times. A read error may account for a junction end that differs from germline. Germline CDR1 SGHNT, CDR2 YYREEE (reference sequence). This CDR3 has 13 residues. TCRdb passed the PCR reads through MiXCR, listing each CDR3 protein once. The sample lists approximately 20,000 distinct CDR3 sequences, roughly 41% seen once, with roughly 14% in the top ten. The sequenced sample consisted of normal esophageal tissue next to the tumor. The genes are TRBV5-4 and TRBJ2-5; D uncertain. This clonotype originated in a male donor with esophageal squamous cell carcinoma. This CDR3 reads CASSSDPNETQYF. The CDR3 bases are TGCGCCAGCAGCTCAGATCCTAACGAGACCCAGTACTTC.